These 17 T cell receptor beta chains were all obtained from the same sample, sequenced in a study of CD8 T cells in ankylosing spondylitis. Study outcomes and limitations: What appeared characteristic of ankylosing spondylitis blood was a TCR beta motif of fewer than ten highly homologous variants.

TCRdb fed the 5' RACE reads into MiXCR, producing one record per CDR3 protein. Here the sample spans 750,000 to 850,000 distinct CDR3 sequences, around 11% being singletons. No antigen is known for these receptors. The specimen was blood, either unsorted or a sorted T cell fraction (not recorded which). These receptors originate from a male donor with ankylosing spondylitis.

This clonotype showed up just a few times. This CDR3 is CASSLGLIAANEQFF. DNA of the CDR3: TGTGCCAGCAGTTTGGGTCTTATAGCGGCCAATGAGCAGTTCTTC. The rearrangement joins TRBV12-3 or TRBV12-4 to TRBJ2-1; tentatively, D is TRBD2 (6 bases). The CDR3 runs 15 residues. Trimming shortened V by 3 bases and J by 6 bases, and 15 bases separated the two germline ends.

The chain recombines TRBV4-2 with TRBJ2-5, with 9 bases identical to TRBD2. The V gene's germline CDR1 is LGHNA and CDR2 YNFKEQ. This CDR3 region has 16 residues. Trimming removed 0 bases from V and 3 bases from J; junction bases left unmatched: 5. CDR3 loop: CASSQDGVAGEETQYF. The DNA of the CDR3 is TGTGCCAGCAGCCAAGATGGGGTAGCGGGGGAAGAGACCCAGTACTTC.

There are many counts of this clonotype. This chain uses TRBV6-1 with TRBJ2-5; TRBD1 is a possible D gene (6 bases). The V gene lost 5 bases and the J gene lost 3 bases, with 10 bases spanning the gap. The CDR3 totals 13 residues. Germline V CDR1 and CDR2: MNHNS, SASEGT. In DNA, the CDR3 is TGTGCCAGCAGTCTGGACAGTGAAGAGACCCAGTACTTC. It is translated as CASSLDSEETQYF.

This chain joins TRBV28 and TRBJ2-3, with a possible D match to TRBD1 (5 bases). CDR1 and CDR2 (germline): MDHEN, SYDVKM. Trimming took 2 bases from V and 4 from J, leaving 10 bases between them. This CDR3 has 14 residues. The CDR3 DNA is TGTGCCAGCAGTTTACCGGACACACCAGATACGCAGTATTTT. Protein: CASSLPDTPDTQYF.

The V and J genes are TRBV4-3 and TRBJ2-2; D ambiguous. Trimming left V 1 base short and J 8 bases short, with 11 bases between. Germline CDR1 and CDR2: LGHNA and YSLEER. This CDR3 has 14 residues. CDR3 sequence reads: CASSQVLLLGELFF. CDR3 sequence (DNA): TGCGCCAGCAGCCAAGTTCTGCTGTTGGGGGAGCTGTTTTTT.

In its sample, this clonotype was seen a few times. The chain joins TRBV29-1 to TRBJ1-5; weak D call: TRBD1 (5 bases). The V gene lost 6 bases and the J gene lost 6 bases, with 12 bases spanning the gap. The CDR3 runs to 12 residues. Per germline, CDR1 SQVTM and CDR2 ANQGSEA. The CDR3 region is CSVADGGQPQHF. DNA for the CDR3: TGCAGCGTCGCGGATGGGGGTCAGCCCCAGCATTTT.

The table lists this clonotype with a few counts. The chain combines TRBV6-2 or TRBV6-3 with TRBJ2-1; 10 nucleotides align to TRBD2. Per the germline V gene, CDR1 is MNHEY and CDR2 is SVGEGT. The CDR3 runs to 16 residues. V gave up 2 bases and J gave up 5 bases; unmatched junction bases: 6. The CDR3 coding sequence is TGTGCCAGCAGTTACAACGGTCTAGCGGGGGACAATGAGCAGTTCTTC. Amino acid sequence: CASSYNGLAGDNEQFF.

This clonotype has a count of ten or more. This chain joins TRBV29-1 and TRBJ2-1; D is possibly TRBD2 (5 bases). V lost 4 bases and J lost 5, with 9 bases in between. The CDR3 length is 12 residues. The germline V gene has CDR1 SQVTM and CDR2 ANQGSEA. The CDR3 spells CSVAISDNEQFF. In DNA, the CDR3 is TGCAGCGTTGCCATTAGCGACAATGAGCAGTTCTTC.

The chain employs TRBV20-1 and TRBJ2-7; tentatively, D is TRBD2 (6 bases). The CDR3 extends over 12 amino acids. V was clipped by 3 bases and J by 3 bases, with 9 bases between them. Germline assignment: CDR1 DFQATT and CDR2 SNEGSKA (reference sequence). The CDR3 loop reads CSARGLLYEQYF. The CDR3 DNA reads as TGCAGTGCTAGGGGACTCCTCTACGAGCAGTACTTC.

The CDR3 region is CASSQDLLGSPLHF. Written as DNA, the CDR3 is TGCGCCAGCAGCCAAGATCTTCTGGGTTCACCCCTCCACTTT. J is TRBJ1-6 and V is TRBV4-3; D is undetermined. The V end lost 0 bases, the J end lost 9 bases, and 9 bases lay between the germline ends. Germline CDR1 and CDR2: LGHNA and YSLEER. CDR3 size: 14 residues.

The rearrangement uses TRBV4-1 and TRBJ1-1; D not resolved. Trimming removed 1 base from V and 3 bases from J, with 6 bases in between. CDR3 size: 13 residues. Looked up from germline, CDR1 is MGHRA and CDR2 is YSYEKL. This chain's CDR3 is CASSQAGDTEAFF. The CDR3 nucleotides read TGCGCCAGCAGCCAAGCTGGGGACACTGAAGCTTTCTTT.

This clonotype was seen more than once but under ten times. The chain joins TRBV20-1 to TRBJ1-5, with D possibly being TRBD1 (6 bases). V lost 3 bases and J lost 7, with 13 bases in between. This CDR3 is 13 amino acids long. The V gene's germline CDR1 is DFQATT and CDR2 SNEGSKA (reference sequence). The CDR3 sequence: CSASRQGRQPQHF. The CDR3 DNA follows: TGCAGTGCTAGTAGGCAGGGGCGCCAGCCCCAGCATTTT.

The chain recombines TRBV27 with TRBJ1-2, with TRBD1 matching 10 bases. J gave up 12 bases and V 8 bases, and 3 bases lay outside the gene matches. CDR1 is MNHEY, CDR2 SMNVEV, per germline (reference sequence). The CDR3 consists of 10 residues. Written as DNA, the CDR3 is TGTGCCAGCGTCGGGACAGGGGACACCTTC. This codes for CASVGTGDTF.

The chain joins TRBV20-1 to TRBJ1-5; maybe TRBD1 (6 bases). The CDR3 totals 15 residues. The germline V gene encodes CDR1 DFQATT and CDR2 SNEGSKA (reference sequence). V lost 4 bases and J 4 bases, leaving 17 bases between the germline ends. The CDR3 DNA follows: TGCAGTGCTATTCAGTTGGGGGCCTATAATCAGCCCCAGCATTTT. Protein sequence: CSAIQLGAYNQPQHF.

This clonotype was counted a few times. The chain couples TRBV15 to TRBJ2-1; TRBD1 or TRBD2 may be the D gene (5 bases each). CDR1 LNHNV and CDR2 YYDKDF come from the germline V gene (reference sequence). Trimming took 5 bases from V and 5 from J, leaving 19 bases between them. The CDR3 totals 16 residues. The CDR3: CATSFPRAGTDNEQFF. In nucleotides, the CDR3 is TGTGCCACCAGCTTTCCTCGGGCAGGGACCGACAATGAGCAGTTCTTC.

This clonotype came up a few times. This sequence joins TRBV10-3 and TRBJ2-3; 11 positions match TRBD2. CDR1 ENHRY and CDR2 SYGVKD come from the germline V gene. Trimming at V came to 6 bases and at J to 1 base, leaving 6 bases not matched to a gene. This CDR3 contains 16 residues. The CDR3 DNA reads TGTGCCATCAGCGGGACTAGCGGAACTCGCACAGATACGCAGTATTTT. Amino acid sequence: CAISGTSGTRTDTQYF.

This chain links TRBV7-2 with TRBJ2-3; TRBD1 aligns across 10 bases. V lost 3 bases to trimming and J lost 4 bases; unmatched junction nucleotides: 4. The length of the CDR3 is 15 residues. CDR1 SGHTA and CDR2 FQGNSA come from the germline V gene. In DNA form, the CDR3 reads TGTGCCAGCAGCTTCAGGACAGGGGGGGCAGATACGCAGTATTTT. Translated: CASSFRTGGADTQYF.